This T cell receptor (beta chain) was recorded in a study of blood T cells in healthy people across ages. This CDR3 is 16 amino acids long. Germline loops: CDR1 SGHRS, CDR2 YFSETQ. The individuals who served as donors were healthy Caucasians living in Russia, aged roughly 6 to 90. A second 7 to 11 cycle PCR used barcoded and J-beta primers. One entry per CDR3 protein, called by TCRdb with MiXCR from the 5' RACE reads. The sample lists about a million distinct CDR3 sequences; about two fifths were seen once. Sequenced sample: blood. The source is a man aged 18 to 30 in good health. The chain uses TRBV5-1 and TRBJ2-1; D not certain. The better agreement between TRBJ2-7 and the DNA end casts doubt on the J call. The CDR3 protein is CASSFRPSTAYNEQYF. The CDR3 nucleotides are TGCGCCAGCAGCTTCCGCCCCTCCACAGCCTACAATGAGCAGTACTTC.